This is a list of T cell receptor beta chains from one sample in a study of T cell responses to AZD1222 COVID-19 vaccine. TCRdb's table, derived via immunoSEQ multiplex PCR, lists solely in-frame clones and lacks some. The repertoire holds roughly 92,000 clones, approximately 91% seen once, with 5% in the top ten. The specimen was peripheral blood, collected 28 days after the second AZD1222 dose. These receptor sequences come from an adult who received the AZD1222 COVID-19 vaccine. CDR3s include the opening cysteine and the closing phenylalanine or tryptophan. A D gene is named only where the DNA matches it firmly. The size of a clone is reported for some rows only, either as once, few or many, or as a class for expanded clones.

J gene | clone size | V gene | D gene | CDR3 DNA | CDR3 protein
TRBJ2-6 | NA | TRBV7-8 | TRBD1 | TGTGCCAGCAGCCTGGCCCGGACAGGGGGCGACGTCCTGACTTTC | CASSLARTGGDVLTF
TRBJ1-6 | few | TRBV19 | NA | TGTGCCAGTAGTATCGGAACAAGTTCACCCCTCCACTTT | CASSIGTSSPLHF
TRBJ1-2 | NA | TRBV4-1 | NA | TGCGCCAGCAGCCAAGATGAGAACAATAACTATGGCTACACCTTC | CASSQDENNNYGYTF
TRBJ1-2 | once | TRBV9 | NA | TGTGCCAGCAGCCCGGCTTTAAAGGGGAGAAACTATGGCTACACCTTC | CASSPALKGRNYGYTF
TRBJ2-3 | NA | TRBV25-1 | NA | TGTGCCAGCAGCATGAGGGGTGGGGGTCGGACAGATACGCAGTATTTT | CASSMRGGGRTDTQYF
TRBJ1-1 | NA | TRBV7-3 | NA | TGTGCCAGCAGCCCAGGGTTGAACACTGAAGCTTTCTTT | CASSPGLNTEAFF
TRBJ1-1 | NA | TRBV11-2 | NA | TGTGCCAGCAGCGCCGCGGGACTACTGGGGACTGAAGCTTTCTTT | CASSAAGLLGTEAFF
TRBJ2-1 | NA | TRBV6-6 | NA | TGTGCCAGCAGTTACTCACCAAACTCCTACAATGAGCAGTTCTTC | CASSYSPNSYNEQFF
TRBJ1-5 | NA | TRBV2 | NA | TGTGCCAGCAACGGACGGCTCAATCAGCCCCAGCATTTT | CASNGRLNQPQHF
TRBJ1-3 | NA | TRBV9 | NA | TGTGCCAGCAGCGTAGGTAGTCTCCCTGGAAACACCATATATTTT | CASSVGSLPGNTIYF